This TCR beta chain was captured by sequencing in a study of T cells in localized non-small cell lung cancer. Clones were sequenced by immunoSEQ multiplex PCR, and TCRdb holds only the in-frame ones, with some missing. The table includes tens of thousands of clones, roughly nine tenths detected once. Per the germline V gene, CDR1 is MNHEY and CDR2 is SMNVEV (reference sequence). V shed 3 bases and J shed 4 bases, with 15 bases lying between them. This CDR3 has 15 amino acids. Sequenced here: peripheral blood, sampled before any cancer treatment. The clonotype comes from a woman between 35 and 70 years old with stage I lung adenocarcinoma. The chain couples TRBV27 to TRBJ1-2, with D perhaps TRBD1 (5 bases). The CDR3: CASSFTREFSYGYTF. In DNA, the CDR3 is TGTGCCAGCAGTTTCACCAGGGAGTTCTCCTATGGCTACACCTTC.